The entry that follows covers one T cell receptor (beta chain) sequence. Its antigen is still unknown. There are no base qualities to consult, and no much larger clone falls within one base. Receptor amplification or capture employed 5' RACE. These reads were obtained on an Illumina HiSeq 2000. Template switching added a universal primer binding site, and the final cDNA carried a unique molecular identifier that allowed TCR cDNA molecules to be counted accurately. First-strand cDNA for TCR alpha and beta chains was synthesized from specific primers in the conserved constant-segment region. To control for contamination, every cDNA library was double barcoded, receiving both a SMART-Mk sample barcode and Illumina barcodes. TruSeq adapter sequences, together with Illumina sample barcodes, were added in two successive PCR steps. The TCR alpha and beta cDNA libraries were sequenced on the Illumina HiSeq platform using custom primers. The paper's data handling went like this. MiGEC processed the raw reads to extract unique molecular identifiers, while MiXCR was used to determine the CDR3 positions. For each individual, recombination models were inferred using an EM algorithm with the repgenHMM and IGoR tools. The analysis of shared clonotypes was done with the tcR package in R, with sharing normalized by the product of cloneset sizes. To study raw recombination without the effects of thymic and clonal selection, out-of-frame nonproductive sequences were analyzed. TCRdb's own reprocessing of the public reads used fastp at Q25 and MiXCR and kept productive beta chains. Each CDR3 protein appears once, grouped with its most common genes and DNA. The V and J calls here are based on TCRdb, not the publication. This sample has 350,000 or so distinct CDR3 sequences in its table, and about 10% of those were observed once. The ten top clones hold around 8.6% of the sample.

This entry comes from a study of identical twins (dated by TCRdb to about 2016). Some background on the complete study: To test whether fetal clonotypes persist, this study deep-sequenced TCR alpha and beta repertoires from monozygotic twins, from unrelated adults of various ages, and from cord blood. Replicate twin experiments were performed at different times using different library preparation protocols to rule out contamination.

The study at large found these results: A weaker excess of twin sharing was found in beta out-of-frame sequences because the signal-to-noise ratio was lowered by fewer shared sequences. Recombination models systematically underestimated out-of-frame TCR alpha sharing in monozygotic twins but agreed with sharing between unrelated individuals. Fewer insertions were carried by abundant cord blood beta clonotypes; a weaker similar trend was observed in young adult naive repertoires, while no such trend was observed in memory repertoires. Compared with coincidental sharing between unrelated individuals, out-of-frame TCR alpha sequences shared between twins had an excess of sequences with low generation probability. Zero-insertion analyses could be partly confounded by invariant T cells such as MAIT and iNKT, although diverse VJ usage argued against such confounding for most clonotypes. Because the same donors could not be followed over many years, conclusions were based on cross-sectional statistical analysis.

Every donor was a healthy Caucasian. Three unrelated non-twin adults were also sequenced: a male aged 18 to 30, a male aged 50 to 59 and a female aged 50 to 59. Miltenyi CD45RO+ enrichment and human naive T-cell isolation kits were used to isolate memory (CD45RO+) and naive T cells from PBMC. This sequence originates from a woman in her forties or fifties in good health. Sample: naive T cells sorted from blood. This specimen's cell subset or site label, per the study, means: cells isolated with a human naive T-cell isolation kit.

The nucleotides read TGTGCCAGCAGCTCCCCCGCAAATAGCGCCCAAGAGACCCAGTACTTC. It codes for CASSSPANSAQETQYF. The chain is assembled from TRBV11-2 and TRBJ2-5; a tentative D call is TRBD2 (5 bases match). The V and J ends are trimmed by 4 bases and 1 base, leaving 16 bases between them. The CDR1 and CDR2 encoded by the germline V gene are SGHAT and FQNNGV. The CDR3 measures 16 amino acids from cysteine to phenylalanine. The only DNA kept is the CDR3, 48 bases in frame from the first base.